This T cell receptor (beta chain) was recovered during a study of T cells after yellow fever vaccination. About the study: The study sorted EM, EMRA, CM and Tscm memory subsets by CD3, CD45RA, CCR7 and CD95.

Broader study findings: Just a small share of clonotypes turned up in the CD4 compartment as well as the CD8 compartment.

This clonotype has ten or more counts. Making TCR cDNA involved 5'RACE template switching, which added UMIs and a universal primer site. TCRdb re-called the 5' RACE reads with MiXCR, one entry per CDR3 protein. The top ten hold 20% to 25% of the sample, which has under 40,000 distinct CDR3 sequences, less than 8.5% seen once. Germline assignment: CDR1 KGHSH and CDR2 LQKENI. Deletions cut 1 base from V and 10 bases from J, with 14 bases between. The length of the CDR3 is 14 residues. This clonotype was obtained from a man between 18 and 35 years old who received the YFV17D yellow fever vaccine. The genes are TRBV18 and TRBJ1-3; TRBD1 might be the D (6 bases). Sequenced here: PBMCs, either bulk or a sorted T-cell subset (CD4+, CD8+, memory, or dextramer-sorted; not recorded which), sampled on the day of the first yellow fever vaccination. CDR3 in amino acids: CASSPRAGETTIYF. In DNA form, the CDR3 reads TGTGCCAGCTCACCACGGGCAGGGGAAACGACCATATATTTT.